This T cell receptor beta chain was recovered during a study of blood T cells in healthy people across ages (dated by TCRdb to between 2014 and 2017). For the wider study: In model experiments, roughly one uniquely barcoded TCR beta cDNA molecule per two T cells was captured by template switching. Age-related changes in TCR beta repertoire diversity were measured in the study by deep sequencing normalized with unique cDNA molecular identifiers. The donors were split into four age groups: young (average 16 years), middle-aged (around 37), aged (around 67) and long-lived (82). To avoid experimental bias, donors of different ages were distributed randomly across sequencing lanes. For two donors (one aged 18 to 30 and one aged 80 or older), the study analyzed two additional independent replicas of 1 million unique cDNA reads from the same blood draw. Broad study findings and their caveats: The long-lived group showed more naive CD4+ T cells, fewer expanded clones and increased TCR diversity than the aged group, suggesting age selection. Because donor CMV infection status was unknown, age-related changes in expanded clonotypes were potentially confounded. Estimates of total diversity from one million sequenced T cells were regarded as lower bounds and underestimates. Observed TCR beta diversity per million T cells fell roughly linearly with age, and a significant reduction was already apparent by age roughly 40. Observed TCR beta diversity correlated strongly with the percentage of naive T cells measured by flow cytometry. Bulk unsorted PBMC profiling prevented conclusive comparison of naive and antigen-experienced compartments.

Libraries were constructed by 5' RACE. The data were produced on an Illumina HiSeq 2500. The second PCR ran for about 6 to 12 cycles and used a J-beta primer mix along with a sample-barcoded 5' primer. A template-switch 5' adaptor carrying 12 random nucleotides introduced a unique molecular identifier onto each TCR beta cDNA molecule. Each sample yielded at least 2.5 million CDR3-containing paired-end reads. The Mint cDNA synthesis kit, primed by a TRBC-specific oligonucleotide, was used to synthesize first-strand cDNA from all RNA. After uracil-DNA glycosylase treatment, a first 18-cycle PCR used universal primers M1SS and BC2_uni_R on all cDNA. The source study handled its data this way. Normalization of each sample was performed by random selection of 1 million high-quality reads, each carrying a distinct molecular identifier. Instead of being binned into consensus sequences, reads with shared molecular identifiers were discarded. MiTCR, run with a Q25 quality threshold and the strictest error-elimination algorithm, handled CDR3 identification, clonotype clustering and error correction. A nonparametric unseen species model with Euler transformation was used to estimate a lower bound on total TCR beta diversity. TCRdb reworked the public reads: Q25 trimming with fastp, MiXCR clone assembly, productive beta chains retained. Rows with a matching CDR3 protein are joined into one entry that keeps the most common DNA and genes. The V and J calls were determined by TCRdb, not by the authors. In this sample the table shows 910,000 or so distinct CDR3 sequences, just over 50% of which occur a single time. Around 21% of the sample is in the top ten clones.

This clonotype was seen a handful of times. Which antigen it targets is not known. Base qualities are not provided; no much larger clone lies one nucleotide away. Systemically healthy Caucasian individuals from Russia, 39 in total and aged about 6 to 95 years, were included as donors. Each donor gave 9.5 to 10 milliliters of peripheral blood, drawn into EDTA-treated Vacutainer tubes. Ficoll-Paque density-gradient centrifugation was used to isolate PBMCs, with at least 6 million obtained per sample. Total RNA, at least 6 micrograms per sample, was extracted from PBMCs with Trizol reagent. For every donor, an aliquot of PBMCs went through flow cytometry to measure the percentages of naive CD45RAhigh/CD27high T cells. Between the V and J ends, shortened by 4 bases and 3 bases respectively, the junction contains 17 bases. From cysteine to phenylalanine, the CDR3 is 15 amino acids long. Just CDR3 DNA is preserved here, 45 bases in frame from base 1. In the germline V gene, CDR1 corresponds to SGHRS and CDR2 to YFSETQ.

The sequence links TRBV5-1 to TRBJ2-7; possibly the D gene is TRBD1, per 5 matching bases. The origin of this receptor is a woman in her fifties or sixties in good health. Sequencing used blood. CDR3 loop: CASSVGPETVYEQYF. At the DNA level, the sequence is TGCGCCAGCAGCGTAGGTCCGGAGACAGTCTACGAGCAGTACTTC.